This record concerns one TCR beta chain sequence. Per germline, CDR1 PRHDT and CDR2 FYEKMQ (reference sequence). The CDR3 covers 13 residues. The V gene lost 5 bases and the J gene lost 4 bases, with 8 bases spanning the gap. The data belong to a study of blood T cell repertoires in COVID-19. Sequencing used immunoSEQ multiplex PCR; TCRdb keeps in-frame clones, though not all of them. The data hold 150,000 to 250,000 clones, with around 81% observed a single time. Recovered status in Cohort 3 required two negative PCRs, clearance, or symptom resolution. This sequence originates from a man between 35 and 55 years old who had recovered from COVID-19. Sequenced sample: PBMCs or T cells enriched from blood (not recorded which). J is TRBJ1-4 and V is TRBV13; no firm D call. The CDR3 is CASSPGYNEKLFF. The CDR3 DNA reads TGTGCCAGCAGCCCGGGATATAATGAAAAACTGTTTTTT.